Listed below are T cell receptor beta chains from one sample, sequenced in a study of OX40 agonist ivuxolimab in advanced cancers. Sequenced by immunoSEQ multiplex PCR; TCRdb stores in-frame clones only, minus some. Counted here are over 55,000 clones, about 81% occurring once; the ten biggest clones make up more than 2%. The input for sequencing was CD4+ or CD8+ T cells sorted from blood, taken in a trial of the OX40 agonist ivuxolimab. The source of these receptors is an adult with an advanced solid tumor such as melanoma, head and neck, liver or kidney cancer. CDR3s include the opening cysteine and the closing phenylalanine or tryptophan. Fields, in order: D gene, clone size, V gene, J gene, CDR3 length, CDR3 protein, CDR3 DNA. A D gene is named only where the DNA matches it firmly. Clone size is given for some rows only: seen once, a few or many times, or a class if the clone is expanded.

D gene: .; clone size: .; V gene: TRBV2; J gene: TRBJ2-5; CDR3 length: 12; CDR3 protein: CASSVDWETQYF; CDR3 DNA: TGTGCCAGCAGTGTGGATTGGGAGACCCAGTACTTC
D gene: TRBD2; clone size: once; V gene: TRBV7-3; J gene: TRBJ2-2; CDR3 length: 16; CDR3 protein: CASSLTGLAGSGELFF; CDR3 DNA: TGTGCCAGCAGCTTAACGGGCCTAGCGGGGTCCGGGGAGCTGTTTTTT
D gene: TRBD2; clone size: .; V gene: TRBV19; J gene: TRBJ2-3; CDR3 length: 16; CDR3 protein: CASRGTSGGAPDTQYF; CDR3 DNA: TGTGCCAGTAGGGGGACTAGCGGGGGGGCCCCAGATACGCAGTATTTT
D gene: TRBD1; clone size: .; V gene: TRBV6-6; J gene: TRBJ1-1; CDR3 length: 13; CDR3 protein: CASSRQGNTEAFF; CDR3 DNA: TGTGCCAGCAGTCGACAGGGTAACACTGAAGCTTTCTTT
D gene: .; clone size: once; V gene: TRBV6-1; J gene: TRBJ1-5; CDR3 length: 13; CDR3 protein: CASSEEGNQPQHF; CDR3 DNA: TGTGCCAGCAGTGAAGAAGGCAATCAGCCCCAGCATTTT
D gene: TRBD1; clone size: .; V gene: TRBV10-3; J gene: TRBJ1-2; CDR3 length: 13; CDR3 protein: CAISDDRGYGYTF; CDR3 DNA: TGTGCCATCAGTGATGACAGGGGCTATGGCTACACCTTC
D gene: TRBD1; clone size: .; V gene: TRBV7-2; J gene: TRBJ2-3; CDR3 length: 15; CDR3 protein: CASSLSGQGTDTQYF; CDR3 DNA: TGTGCCAGCAGCTTAAGTGGACAGGGCACAGATACGCAGTATTTT
D gene: TRBD1; clone size: .; V gene: TRBV5-4; J gene: TRBJ2-5; CDR3 length: 14; CDR3 protein: CASSLARTGETQYF; CDR3 DNA: TGTGCCAGCAGCTTGGCAAGGACAGGGGAGACCCAGTACTTC
D gene: TRBD1; clone size: .; V gene: TRBV27; J gene: TRBJ1-6; CDR3 length: 18; CDR3 protein: CASRVGTGPFQYNSPLHF; CDR3 DNA: TGTGCCAGCAGGGTAGGGACAGGGCCATTTCAATATAATTCACCCCTCCACTTT
D gene: .; clone size: few; V gene: TRBV6-6; J gene: TRBJ1-2; CDR3 length: 14; CDR3 protein: CASSPSGARYGYTF; CDR3 DNA: TGTGCCAGCAGCCCGTCGGGGGCGAGGTATGGCTACACCTTC
D gene: .; clone size: .; V gene: TRBV7-2; J gene: TRBJ1-2; CDR3 length: 15; CDR3 protein: CASSLGPDPNYGYTF; CDR3 DNA: TGTGCCAGCAGCTTAGGGCCCGACCCTAACTATGGCTACACCTTC
D gene: .; clone size: .; V gene: TRBV7-2; J gene: TRBJ2-3; CDR3 length: 12; CDR3 protein: CASTSWKDTQYF; CDR3 DNA: TGTGCCAGCACTTCTTGGAAGGATACGCAGTATTTT
D gene: .; clone size: .; V gene: TRBV7-9; J gene: TRBJ2-7; CDR3 length: 13; CDR3 protein: CTSSRDRAYEQYF; CDR3 DNA: TGTACCAGCAGTCGGGACCGCGCCTACGAGCAGTACTTC
D gene: .; clone size: once; V gene: TRBV6-6; J gene: TRBJ1-4; CDR3 length: 15; CDR3 protein: CASSNHDAGGEKLFF; CDR3 DNA: TGTGCCAGCAGCAACCACGATGCCGGTGGTGAAAAACTGTTTTTT
D gene: .; clone size: few; V gene: TRBV27; J gene: TRBJ1-2; CDR3 length: 12; CDR3 protein: CASSFNGYGYTF; CDR3 DNA: TGTGCCAGCAGTTTTAACGGCTATGGCTACACCTTC
D gene: TRBD1; clone size: .; V gene: TRBV27; J gene: TRBJ2-1; CDR3 length: 14; CDR3 protein: CASSFRTGGNEQFF; CDR3 DNA: TGTGCCAGCAGTTTTCGGACAGGGGGCAATGAGCAGTTCTTC
D gene: .; clone size: .; V gene: TRBV11-2; J gene: TRBJ1-5; CDR3 length: 14; CDR3 protein: CASSLRNPNQPQHF; CDR3 DNA: TGTGCCAGCAGCTTACGTAACCCCAATCAGCCCCAGCATTTT
D gene: .; clone size: .; V gene: TRBV7-9; J gene: TRBJ1-1; CDR3 length: 16; CDR3 protein: CASSFNKQRRNTEAFF; CDR3 DNA: TGTGCCAGCAGCTTTAATAAACAGCGGAGGAACACTGAAGCTTTCTTT
D gene: TRBD1; clone size: once; V gene: TRBV5-4; J gene: TRBJ2-2; CDR3 length: 16; CDR3 protein: CASTPTGGIRPGELFF; CDR3 DNA: TGTGCCAGCACTCCTACAGGGGGGATAAGGCCCGGGGAGCTGTTTTTT
D gene: .; clone size: .; V gene: TRBV2; J gene: TRBJ2-3; CDR3 length: 12; CDR3 protein: CASSLDVYTQYF; CDR3 DNA: TGTGCCAGCAGTCTCGACGTCTATACGCAGTATTTT
D gene: TRBD2; clone size: once; V gene: TRBV19; J gene: TRBJ2-5; CDR3 length: 18; CDR3 protein: CASSIASGLAGARETQYF; CDR3 DNA: TGTGCCAGTAGTATAGCTTCGGGACTAGCGGGAGCCAGAGAGACCCAGTACTTC
D gene: .; clone size: .; V gene: TRBV4-3; J gene: TRBJ1-1; CDR3 length: 16; CDR3 protein: CASSQDLRQMNTEAFF; CDR3 DNA: TGCGCCAGCAGCCAAGATCTGCGACAGATGAACACTGAAGCTTTCTTT